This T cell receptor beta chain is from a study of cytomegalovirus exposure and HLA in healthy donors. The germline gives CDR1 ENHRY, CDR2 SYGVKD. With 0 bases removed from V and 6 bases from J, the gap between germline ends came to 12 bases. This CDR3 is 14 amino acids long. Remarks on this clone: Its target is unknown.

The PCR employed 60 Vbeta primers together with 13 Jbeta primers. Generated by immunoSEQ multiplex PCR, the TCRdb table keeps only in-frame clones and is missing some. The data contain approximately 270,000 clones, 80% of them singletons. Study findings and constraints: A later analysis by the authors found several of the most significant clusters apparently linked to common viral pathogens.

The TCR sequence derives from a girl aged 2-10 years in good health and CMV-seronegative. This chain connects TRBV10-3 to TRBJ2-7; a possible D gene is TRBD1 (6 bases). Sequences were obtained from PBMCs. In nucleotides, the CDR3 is TGTGCCATCAGTGAGTCGAAGGGGGTAGTCGAGCAGTACTTC. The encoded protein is CAISESKGVVEQYF.